A selection of T cell receptor beta chains follows, all from one sample in a study of blood T cell repertoires in COVID-19. Assay: immunoSEQ multiplex PCR; the TCRdb copy retains only in-frame clones and omits some. The sample consists of 200,000 or so clones, 80% of them appearing once. Material: peripheral blood. Receptor source: a woman in her seventies with acute or convalescent COVID-19. The CDR3 runs from the conserved cysteine through the conserved F or W. The D gene is left open where the match is weak. The size entry is marked missing in some rows and otherwise reads once, few, many or a size class.

TRBV27	TRBD1	15	few	TRBJ1-1	TGTGCCAGCAGGACAACCGGGACAGGGGGCACTGAAGCTTTCTTT	CASRTTGTGGTEAFF
TRBV2	NA	12	NA	TRBJ1-6	TGTGCCAGCAGACAGGGTAATTCACCCCTCCACTTT	CASRQGNSPLHF
TRBV14	TRBD2	14	NA	TRBJ2-1	TGTGCCAGCAGCCAAGATGCTGGGACTAGCAAACAGTTCTTC	CASSQDAGTSKQFF
TRBV5-1	TRBD1	16	NA	TRBJ2-2	TGCGCCAGCAGCTTGGAAAGGACAGGGGAGGACGGGGAGCTGTTTTTT	CASSLERTGEDGELFF
TRBV2	TRBD1	14	NA	TRBJ1-1	TGTGCCAGCGGACAGGAGAGTTTCGGGACTGAAGCTTTCTTT	CASGQESFGTEAFF
TRBV18	NA	14	NA	TRBJ1-2	TGTGCCAGCTCACCTGGCGGGGGAGATTATGGCTACACCTTC	CASSPGGGDYGYTF
TRBV29-1	NA	14	NA	TRBJ2-7	TGCAGCGCCCTCAGACAGGACAGCTCCTACGAGCAGTACTTC	CSALRQDSSYEQYF
TRBV11-2	NA	14	few	TRBJ1-1	TGTGCCAGCAGCTCGTTCAGGGGTGGGACTGAAGCTTTCTTT	CASSSFRGGTEAFF
TRBV28	TRBD2	15	few	TRBJ2-1	TGTGCCAGCAGCCCTAGCGGGAGGGTCTACAATGAGCAGTTCTTC	CASSPSGRVYNEQFF
TRBV25-1	NA	15	NA	TRBJ1-4	TGTGCCAGCAGTGATTCGGGGGGCGGACTTGAAAAACTGTTTTTT	CASSDSGGGLEKLFF
TRBV4-1	TRBD2	17	NA	TRBJ2-5	TGCGCCAGCAGCCAAGTAGTCGGGACTAGCGCCCAAGAGACCCAGTACTTC	CASSQVVGTSAQETQYF
TRBV7-9	TRBD1	14	few	TRBJ1-3	TGTGCCAGCAGCCTAACAGGGGGAGGAAACACCATATATTTT	CASSLTGGGNTIYF
TRBV25-1	TRBD1	16	NA	TRBJ2-1	TGTGCCAGCACCCTCGCCGGGACAGGGGGCAACAATGAGCAGTTCTTC	CASTLAGTGGNNEQFF
TRBV30	NA	16	NA	TRBJ2-5	TGTGCCTGGAGTGTGTCCGGGACCTTAGGGGGAGAGACCCAGTACTTC	CAWSVSGTLGGETQYF
TRBV12-3/TRBV12-4	NA	11	NA	TRBJ1-1	TGTGCCAGCTTCGGGTTCACTGAAGCTTTCTTT	CASFGFTEAFF
TRBV10-3	TRBD1	16	NA	TRBJ1-6	TGTGCCATCAGTGAGTTTAGGACAGGAGAAAATTCACCCCTCCACTTT	CAISEFRTGENSPLHF
TRBV27	NA	13	NA	TRBJ1-2	TGTGCCAGCAGTGGAGGCTTCGGCTATGGCTACACCTTC	CASSGGFGYGYTF